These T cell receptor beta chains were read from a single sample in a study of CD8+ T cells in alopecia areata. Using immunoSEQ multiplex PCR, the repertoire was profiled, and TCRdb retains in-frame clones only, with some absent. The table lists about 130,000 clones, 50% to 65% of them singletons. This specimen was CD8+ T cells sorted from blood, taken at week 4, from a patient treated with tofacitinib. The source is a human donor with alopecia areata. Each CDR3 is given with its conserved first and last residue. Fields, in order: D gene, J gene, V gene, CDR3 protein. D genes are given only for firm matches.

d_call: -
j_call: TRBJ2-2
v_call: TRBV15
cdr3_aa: CATSEYPGHLNTGELFF

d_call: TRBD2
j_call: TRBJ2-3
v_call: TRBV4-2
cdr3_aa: CASSQVWRGGVADTQYF

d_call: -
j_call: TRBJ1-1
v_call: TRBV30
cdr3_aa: CAWSGGGYEAFF

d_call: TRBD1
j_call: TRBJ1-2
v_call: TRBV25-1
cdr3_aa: CASTTGAGYTF

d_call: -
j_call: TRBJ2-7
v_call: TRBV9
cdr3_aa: CASSSTGRPYEQYF

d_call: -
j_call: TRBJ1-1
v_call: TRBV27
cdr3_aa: CASSPRGDLTEAFF

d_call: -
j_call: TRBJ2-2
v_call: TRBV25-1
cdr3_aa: CASEGDTNTGELFF

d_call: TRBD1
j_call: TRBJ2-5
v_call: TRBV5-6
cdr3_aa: CASSLGGRGPETQYF

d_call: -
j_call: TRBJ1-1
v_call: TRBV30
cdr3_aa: CAWTGNSEDTEAFF

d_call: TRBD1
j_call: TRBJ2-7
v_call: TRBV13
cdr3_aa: CASSGPGTGVSEQYF

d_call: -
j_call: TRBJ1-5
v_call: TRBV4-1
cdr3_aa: CASSPAPWGPQHF

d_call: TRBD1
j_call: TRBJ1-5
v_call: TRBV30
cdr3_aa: CAWSPGQPNQPQHF

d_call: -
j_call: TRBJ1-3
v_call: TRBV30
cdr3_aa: CAWSQGGSGNTIYF

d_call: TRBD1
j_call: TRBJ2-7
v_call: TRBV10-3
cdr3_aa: CAISEPGQGTYEQYF

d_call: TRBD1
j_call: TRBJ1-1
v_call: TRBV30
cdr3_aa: CAWDRGNTEAFF

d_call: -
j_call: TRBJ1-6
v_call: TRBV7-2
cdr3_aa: CASSLAYGNSPLHF

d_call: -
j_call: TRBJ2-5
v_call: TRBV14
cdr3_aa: CASSQDQETQYF

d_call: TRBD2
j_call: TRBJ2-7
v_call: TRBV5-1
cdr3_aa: CASSLWLAGEKSYEQYF

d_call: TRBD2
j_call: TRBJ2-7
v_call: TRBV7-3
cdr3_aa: CASSPSGEGYEQYF

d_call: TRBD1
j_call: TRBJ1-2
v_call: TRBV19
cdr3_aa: CASSTVDRGYGYTF

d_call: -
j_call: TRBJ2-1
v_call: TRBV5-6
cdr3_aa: CASSLGGAGDNEQFF

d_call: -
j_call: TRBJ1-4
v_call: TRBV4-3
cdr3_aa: CASSRITGSNEKLFF

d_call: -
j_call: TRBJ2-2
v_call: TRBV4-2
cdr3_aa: CASSQATDTGELFF

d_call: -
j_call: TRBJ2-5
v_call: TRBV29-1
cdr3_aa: CSVEGGELKETQYF

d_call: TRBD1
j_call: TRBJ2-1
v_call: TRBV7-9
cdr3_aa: CASSLGTGNEQFF

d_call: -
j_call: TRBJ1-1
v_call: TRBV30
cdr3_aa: CAWSQGGSTEAFF

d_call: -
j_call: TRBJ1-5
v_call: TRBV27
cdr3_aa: CASSIRGQPQHF

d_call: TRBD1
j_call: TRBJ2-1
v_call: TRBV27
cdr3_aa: CGTGDSYNEQFF

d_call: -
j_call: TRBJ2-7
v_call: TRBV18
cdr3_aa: CASSPTDLLSYEQYF

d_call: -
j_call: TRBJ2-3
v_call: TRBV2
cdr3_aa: CAIPLSGSTDTQYF

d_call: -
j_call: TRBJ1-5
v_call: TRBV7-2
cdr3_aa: CASSLASNQPQHF

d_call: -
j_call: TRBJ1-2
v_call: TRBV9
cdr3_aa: CASSVVAVPNYGYTF

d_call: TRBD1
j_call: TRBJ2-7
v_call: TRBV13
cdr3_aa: CASSSGTGLREQYF

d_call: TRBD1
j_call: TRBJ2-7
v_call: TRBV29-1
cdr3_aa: CSVGTGENYEQYF

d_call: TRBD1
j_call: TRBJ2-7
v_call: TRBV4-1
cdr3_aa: CASSADRGSYEQYF

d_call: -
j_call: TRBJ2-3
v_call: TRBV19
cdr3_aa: CASSPREGLTDTQYF

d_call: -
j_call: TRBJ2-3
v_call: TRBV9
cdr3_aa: CASSVANGVPDTQYF

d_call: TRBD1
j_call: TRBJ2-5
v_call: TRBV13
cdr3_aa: CASSRRDRVFQETQYF

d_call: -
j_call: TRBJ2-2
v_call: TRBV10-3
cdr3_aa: CAIEDGSTGELFF

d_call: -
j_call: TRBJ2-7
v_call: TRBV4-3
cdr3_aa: CASSQVGSSYEQYF

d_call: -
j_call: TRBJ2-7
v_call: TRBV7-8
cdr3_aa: CASSSLRDNSYEQYF

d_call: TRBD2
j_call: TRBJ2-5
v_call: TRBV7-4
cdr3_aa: CASSLALAGGDGETQYF

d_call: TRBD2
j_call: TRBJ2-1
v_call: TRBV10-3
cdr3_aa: CAIGRLAGGMNEQFF

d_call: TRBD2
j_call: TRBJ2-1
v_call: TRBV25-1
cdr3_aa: CASSGWTRGKGYNEQFF

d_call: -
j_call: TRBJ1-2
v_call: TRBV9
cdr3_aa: CASSVGNPVYGYTF

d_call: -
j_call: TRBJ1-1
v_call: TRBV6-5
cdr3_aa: CASTRTLEGNTEAFF

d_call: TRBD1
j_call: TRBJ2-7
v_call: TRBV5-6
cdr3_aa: CASSLPDRGYEQYF

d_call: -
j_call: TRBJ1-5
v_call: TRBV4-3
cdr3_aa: CASSPNWGGGQPQHF

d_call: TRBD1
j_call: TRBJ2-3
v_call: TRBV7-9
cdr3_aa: CASSPFDRVGDTQYF